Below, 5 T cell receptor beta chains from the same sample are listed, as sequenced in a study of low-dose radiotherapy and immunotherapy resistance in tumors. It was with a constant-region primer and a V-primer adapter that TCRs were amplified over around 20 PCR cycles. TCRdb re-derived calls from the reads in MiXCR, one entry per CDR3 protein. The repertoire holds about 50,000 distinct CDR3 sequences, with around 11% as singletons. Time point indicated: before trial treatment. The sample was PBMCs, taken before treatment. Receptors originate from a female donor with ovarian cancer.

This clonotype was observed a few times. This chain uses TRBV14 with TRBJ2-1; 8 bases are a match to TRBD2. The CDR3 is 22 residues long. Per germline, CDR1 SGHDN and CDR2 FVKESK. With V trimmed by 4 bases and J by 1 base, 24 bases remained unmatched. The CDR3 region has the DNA TGTGCCAGCAGCCCGATGTTTCCAGGACGGGGGGGAATTTCAACGTCCTACAATGAGCAGTTCTTC. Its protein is CASSPMFPGRGGISTSYNEQFF.

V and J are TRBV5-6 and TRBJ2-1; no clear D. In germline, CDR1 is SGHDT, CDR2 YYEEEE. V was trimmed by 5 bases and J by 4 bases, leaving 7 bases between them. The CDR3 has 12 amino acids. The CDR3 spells CASRVGYNEQFF. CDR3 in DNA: TGTGCCAGCAGGGTTGGGTACAATGAGCAGTTCTTC.

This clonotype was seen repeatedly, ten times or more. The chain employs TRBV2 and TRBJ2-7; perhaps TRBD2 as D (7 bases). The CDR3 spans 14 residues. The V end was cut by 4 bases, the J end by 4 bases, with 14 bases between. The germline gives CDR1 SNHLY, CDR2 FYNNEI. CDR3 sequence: CASSAEGGPYEQYF. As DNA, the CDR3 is TGTGCCAGCAGTGCTGAGGGGGGGCCTTACGAGCAGTACTTC.

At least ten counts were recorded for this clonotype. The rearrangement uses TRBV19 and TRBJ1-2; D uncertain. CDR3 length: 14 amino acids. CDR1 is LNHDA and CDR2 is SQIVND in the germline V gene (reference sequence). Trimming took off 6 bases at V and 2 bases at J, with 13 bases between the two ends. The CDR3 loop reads CASRFSHRNYGYTF. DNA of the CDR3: TGTGCCAGTAGGTTCAGCCATAGGAACTATGGCTACACCTTC.

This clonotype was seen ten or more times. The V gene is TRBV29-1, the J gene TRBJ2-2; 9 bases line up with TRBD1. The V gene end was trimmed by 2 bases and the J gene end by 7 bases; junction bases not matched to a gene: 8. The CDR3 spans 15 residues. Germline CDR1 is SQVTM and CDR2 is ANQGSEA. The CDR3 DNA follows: TGCAGCGTTGAAACTGGACAGGGGATAATCGGGGAGCTGTTTTTT. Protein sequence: CSVETGQGIIGELFF.